A selection of T cell receptor beta chains follows, all from one sample in a study of cytomegalovirus exposure and HLA in healthy donors. TCRdb keeps only in-frame clones here, not all; method: immunoSEQ multiplex PCR. The sample records 100,000 to 150,000 clones, over 70% being singletons. Sequenced input: PBMCs. Receptors originate from a woman aged 45-60 years in good health and CMV-seronegative. The CDR3 runs from the conserved cysteine through the conserved F or W. The D gene is left open where the match is weak. Clone size is not always given. Where it is, it says once, few, many or a class for expanded clones.

clone size: .
D gene: .
CDR3 length: 14
V gene: TRBV2
J gene: TRBJ2-5
CDR3 DNA: TGTGCCAGCCGCGGGTTCGCTAACCAAGAGACCCAGTACTTC
CDR3 protein: CASRGFANQETQYF

clone size: .
D gene: TRBD2
CDR3 length: 14
V gene: TRBV29-1
J gene: TRBJ2-7
CDR3 DNA: TGCAGCGTTGCGGTCGGTAGCGGGAACTACGAGCAGTACTTC
CDR3 protein: CSVAVGSGNYEQYF

clone size: .
D gene: TRBD2
CDR3 length: 14
V gene: TRBV5-1
J gene: TRBJ2-3
CDR3 DNA: TGCGCCAGCAGCCCGGGGACTACCACAGATACGCAGTATTTT
CDR3 protein: CASSPGTTTDTQYF

clone size: .
D gene: .
CDR3 length: 13
V gene: TRBV7-6
J gene: TRBJ2-1
CDR3 DNA: TGTGCCAGCAGCCGAGAGGGCGGCGATGAGCAGTTCTTC
CDR3 protein: CASSREGGDEQFF

clone size: .
D gene: .
CDR3 length: 14
V gene: TRBV7-9
J gene: TRBJ1-2
CDR3 DNA: TGTGCCAGCAGCTTAGAAACAGACACCTATGGCTACACCTTC
CDR3 protein: CASSLETDTYGYTF

clone size: .
D gene: TRBD2
CDR3 length: 14
V gene: TRBV5-1
J gene: TRBJ2-1
CDR3 DNA: TGCGCCAGCAGCTTGGAACTAGCGGGAGGTGAGCAGTTCTTC
CDR3 protein: CASSLELAGGEQFF

clone size: .
D gene: .
CDR3 length: 12
V gene: TRBV6-6
J gene: TRBJ1-5
CDR3 DNA: TGTGCCAGCAGCCACGACAGTCAGCCCCAGCATTTT
CDR3 protein: CASSHDSQPQHF

clone size: .
D gene: .
CDR3 length: 16
V gene: TRBV5-1
J gene: TRBJ2-3
CDR3 DNA: TGCGCCAGCAGCTTGGAGGGGAGGTCTCGCACAGATACGCAGTATTTT
CDR3 protein: CASSLEGRSRTDTQYF

clone size: .
D gene: TRBD1
CDR3 length: 14
V gene: TRBV28
J gene: TRBJ2-7
CDR3 DNA: TGTGCCACGGGGGCCGGGACAGGGGCCTACGAGCAGTACTTC
CDR3 protein: CATGAGTGAYEQYF

clone size: .
D gene: .
CDR3 length: 15
V gene: TRBV6-6
J gene: TRBJ1-5
CDR3 DNA: TGTGCCAGCAGTTACGAGGAAGAGAGCAATCAGCCCCAGCATTTT
CDR3 protein: CASSYEEESNQPQHF

clone size: few
D gene: TRBD1
CDR3 length: 18
V gene: TRBV9
J gene: TRBJ2-6
CDR3 DNA: TGTGCCAGCAGCGTATGGGACAGGGGGTCCTCTGGGGCCAACGTCCTGACTTTC
CDR3 protein: CASSVWDRGSSGANVLTF

clone size: .
D gene: .
CDR3 length: 13
V gene: TRBV4-2
J gene: TRBJ1-1
CDR3 DNA: TGTGCCAGCAGCCAAGGAGGGAACACTGAAGCTTTCTTT
CDR3 protein: CASSQGGNTEAFF

clone size: .
D gene: TRBD2
CDR3 length: 15
V gene: TRBV6-1
J gene: TRBJ2-7
CDR3 DNA: TGTGCCAGCAGTGACGAAGCGGGAGTACACTACGAGCAGTACTTC
CDR3 protein: CASSDEAGVHYEQYF

clone size: .
D gene: .
CDR3 length: 13
V gene: TRBV6-6
J gene: TRBJ1-2
CDR3 DNA: TGTGCCAGCTTGGACAGTTTGAACTATGGCTACACCTTC
CDR3 protein: CASLDSLNYGYTF

clone size: few
D gene: TRBD1
CDR3 length: 13
V gene: TRBV29-1
J gene: TRBJ1-1
CDR3 DNA: TGCAGCACAAGGGCCAGGGGGCGAACTGAAGCTTTCTTT
CDR3 protein: CSTRARGRTEAFF

clone size: .
D gene: TRBD2
CDR3 length: 16
V gene: TRBV7-3
J gene: TRBJ2-2
CDR3 DNA: TGTGCCAGCAGCGCCCCGGGACTAGCCGGCGCCGGGGAGCTGTTTTTT
CDR3 protein: CASSAPGLAGAGELFF

clone size: .
D gene: .
CDR3 length: 15
V gene: TRBV4-2
J gene: TRBJ1-4
CDR3 DNA: TGTGCCAGCAGCCTCATCCAGGGAACTAATGAAAAACTGTTTTTT
CDR3 protein: CASSLIQGTNEKLFF